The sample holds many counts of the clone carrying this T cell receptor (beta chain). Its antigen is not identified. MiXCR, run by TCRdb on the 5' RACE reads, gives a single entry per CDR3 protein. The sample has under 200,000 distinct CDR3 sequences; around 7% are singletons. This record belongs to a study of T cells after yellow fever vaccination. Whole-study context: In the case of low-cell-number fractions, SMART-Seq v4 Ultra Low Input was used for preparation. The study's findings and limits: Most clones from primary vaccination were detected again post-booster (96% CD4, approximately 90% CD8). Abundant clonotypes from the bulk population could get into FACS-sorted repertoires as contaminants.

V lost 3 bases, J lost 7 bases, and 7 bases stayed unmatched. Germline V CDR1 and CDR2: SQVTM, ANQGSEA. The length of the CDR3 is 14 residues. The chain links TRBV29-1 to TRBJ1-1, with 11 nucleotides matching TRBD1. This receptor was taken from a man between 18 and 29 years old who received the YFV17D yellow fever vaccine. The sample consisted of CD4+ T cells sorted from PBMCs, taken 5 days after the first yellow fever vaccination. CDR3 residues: CSVETWTGGSEAFF. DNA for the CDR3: TGCAGCGTTGAGACCTGGACAGGGGGCAGTGAAGCTTTCTTT.